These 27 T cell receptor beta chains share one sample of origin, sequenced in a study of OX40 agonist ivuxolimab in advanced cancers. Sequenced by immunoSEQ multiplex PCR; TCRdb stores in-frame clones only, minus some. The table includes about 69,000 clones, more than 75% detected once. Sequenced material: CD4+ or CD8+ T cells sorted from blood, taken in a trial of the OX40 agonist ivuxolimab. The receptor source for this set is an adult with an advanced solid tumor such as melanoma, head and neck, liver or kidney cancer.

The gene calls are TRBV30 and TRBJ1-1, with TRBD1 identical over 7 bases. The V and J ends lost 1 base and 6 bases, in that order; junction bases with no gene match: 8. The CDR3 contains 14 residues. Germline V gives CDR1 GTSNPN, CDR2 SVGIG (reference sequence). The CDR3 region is CAWSASNRGSEAFF. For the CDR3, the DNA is TGTGCCTGGAGTGCCTCAAACAGGGGATCTGAAGCTTTCTTT.

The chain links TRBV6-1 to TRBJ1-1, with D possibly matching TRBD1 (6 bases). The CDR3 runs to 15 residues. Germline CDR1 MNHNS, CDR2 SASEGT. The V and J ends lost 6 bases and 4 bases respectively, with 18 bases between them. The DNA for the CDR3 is TGTGCCAGCAGCTACGCGGGGGGCCTGGGCACTGAAGCTTTCTTT. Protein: CASSYAGGLGTEAFF.

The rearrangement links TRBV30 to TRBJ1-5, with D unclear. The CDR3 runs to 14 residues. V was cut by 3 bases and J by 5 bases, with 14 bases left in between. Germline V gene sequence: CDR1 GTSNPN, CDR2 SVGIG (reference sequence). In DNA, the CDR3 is TGTGCCTGGAGCCGACTGGGGTCCCATCAGCCCCAGCATTTT. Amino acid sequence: CAWSRLGSHQPQHF.

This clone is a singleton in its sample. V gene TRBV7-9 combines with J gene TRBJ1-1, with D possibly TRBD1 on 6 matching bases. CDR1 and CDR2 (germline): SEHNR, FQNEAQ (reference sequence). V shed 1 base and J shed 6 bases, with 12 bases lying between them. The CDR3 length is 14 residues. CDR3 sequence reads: CASSLGLRGSEAFF. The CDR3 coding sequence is TGTGCCAGCAGCTTAGGTCTCAGGGGATCTGAAGCTTTCTTT. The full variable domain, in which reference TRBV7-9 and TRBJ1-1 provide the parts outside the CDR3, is DTGVSQNPRHKITKRGQNVTFRCDPISEHNRLYWYRQTLGQGPEFLTYFQNEAQLEKSRLLSDRFSAERPKGSFSTLEIQRTEQGDSAMYLCASSLGLRGSEAFFGQGTRLTVV.

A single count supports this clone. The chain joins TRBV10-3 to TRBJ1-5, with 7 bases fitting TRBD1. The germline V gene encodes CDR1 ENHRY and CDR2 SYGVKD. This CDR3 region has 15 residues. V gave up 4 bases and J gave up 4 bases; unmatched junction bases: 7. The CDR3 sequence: CAISGQGAPNQPQHF. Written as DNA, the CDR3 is TGTGCCATCAGTGGACAGGGTGCGCCAAATCAGCCCCAGCATTTT.

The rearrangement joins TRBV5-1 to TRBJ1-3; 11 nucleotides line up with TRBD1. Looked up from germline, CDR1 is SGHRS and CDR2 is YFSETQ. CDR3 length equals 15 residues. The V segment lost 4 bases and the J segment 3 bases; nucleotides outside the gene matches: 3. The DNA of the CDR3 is TGCGCCAGCAGCCTGGGACAGGGGGATGGAAACACCATATATTTT. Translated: CASSLGQGDGNTIYF.

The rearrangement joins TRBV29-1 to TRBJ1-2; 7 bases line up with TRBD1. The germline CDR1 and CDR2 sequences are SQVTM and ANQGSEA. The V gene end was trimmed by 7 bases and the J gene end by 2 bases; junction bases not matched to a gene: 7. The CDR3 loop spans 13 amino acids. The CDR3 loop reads CSAQGVENYGYTF. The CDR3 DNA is TGCAGCGCTCAGGGGGTAGAGAACTATGGCTACACCTTC.

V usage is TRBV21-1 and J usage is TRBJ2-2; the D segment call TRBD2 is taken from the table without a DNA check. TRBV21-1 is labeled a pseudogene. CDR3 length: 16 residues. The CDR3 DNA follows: TGTGCCAGCAGCAAAGCGCTCGGGGGGCGGACCGGGGAGCTGTTTTTT. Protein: CASSKALGGRTGELFF.

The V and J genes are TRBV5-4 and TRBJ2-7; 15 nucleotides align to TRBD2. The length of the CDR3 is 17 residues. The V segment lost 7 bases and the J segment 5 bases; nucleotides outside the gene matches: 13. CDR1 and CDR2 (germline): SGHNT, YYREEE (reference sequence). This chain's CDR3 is CASPRTSGGALNHEQYF. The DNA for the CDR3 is TGTGCCAGCCCAAGGACTAGCGGGGGGGCTCTAAACCACGAGCAGTACTTC.

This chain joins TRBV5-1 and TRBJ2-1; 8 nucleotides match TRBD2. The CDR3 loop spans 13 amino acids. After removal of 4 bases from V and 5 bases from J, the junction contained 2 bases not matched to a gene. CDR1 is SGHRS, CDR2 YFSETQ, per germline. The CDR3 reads CASSLSGDNEQFF. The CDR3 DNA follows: TGCGCCAGCAGCCTTAGCGGGGACAATGAGCAGTTCTTC.

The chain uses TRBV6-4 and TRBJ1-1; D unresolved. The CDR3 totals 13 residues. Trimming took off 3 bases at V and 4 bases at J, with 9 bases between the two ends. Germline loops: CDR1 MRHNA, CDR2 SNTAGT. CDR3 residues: CASSETYSTEAFF. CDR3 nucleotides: TGTGCCAGCAGTGAGACCTACAGCACTGAAGCTTTCTTT.

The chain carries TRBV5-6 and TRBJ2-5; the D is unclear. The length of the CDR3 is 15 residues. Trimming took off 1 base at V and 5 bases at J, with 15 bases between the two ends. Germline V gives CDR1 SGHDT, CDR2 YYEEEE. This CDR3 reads CASSLTGRSDETQYF. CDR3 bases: TGTGCCAGCAGCTTGACGGGCAGATCGGACGAGACCCAGTACTTC.

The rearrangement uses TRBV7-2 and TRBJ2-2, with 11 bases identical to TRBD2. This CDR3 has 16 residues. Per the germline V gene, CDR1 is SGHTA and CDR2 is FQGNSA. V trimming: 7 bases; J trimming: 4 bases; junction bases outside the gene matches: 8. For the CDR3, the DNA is TGTGCCAGCAACTCAATGGGACTAGCGGCCACCGGGGAGCTGTTTTTT. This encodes CASNSMGLAATGELFF.

The CDR3 sequence is CASSIRGLGNTEAFF. CDR3 in DNA: TGTGCCAGTAGTATCAGGGGGTTGGGGAACACTGAAGCTTTCTTT. The J gene is TRBJ1-1, the V gene TRBV19; 7 nucleotides match TRBD1. The CDR3 is 15 amino acids. The germline V gene encodes CDR1 LNHDA and CDR2 SQIVND (reference sequence). With V trimmed by 3 bases and J by 1 base, 5 bases remained unmatched.

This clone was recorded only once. The CDR3 DNA sequence: TGCGCCAGCAGCCATCGGGGCCAAGAGACCCAGTACTTC. Translating it yields CASSHRGQETQYF. J is TRBJ2-5 and V is TRBV5-1, with D maybe TRBD2 (5 bases). The V and J ends lost 4 bases and 1 base respectively, with 8 bases between them. There are 13 residues in the CDR3. Germline loops: CDR1 SGHRS, CDR2 YFSETQ.

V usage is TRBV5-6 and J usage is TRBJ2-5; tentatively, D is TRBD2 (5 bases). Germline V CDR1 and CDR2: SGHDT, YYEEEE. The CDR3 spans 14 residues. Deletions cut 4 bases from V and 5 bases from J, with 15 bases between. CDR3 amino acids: CASSLGGSGETQYF. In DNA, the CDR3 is TGTGCCAGCAGCCTCGGCGGGTCCGGGGAGACCCAGTACTTC.

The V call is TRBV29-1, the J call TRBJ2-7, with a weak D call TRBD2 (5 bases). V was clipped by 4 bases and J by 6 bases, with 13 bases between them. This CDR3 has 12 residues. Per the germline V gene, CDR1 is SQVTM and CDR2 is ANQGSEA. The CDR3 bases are TGCAGCGTTGGTGAGGGCCTGGGCGAGCAGTACTTC. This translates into CSVGEGLGEQYF.

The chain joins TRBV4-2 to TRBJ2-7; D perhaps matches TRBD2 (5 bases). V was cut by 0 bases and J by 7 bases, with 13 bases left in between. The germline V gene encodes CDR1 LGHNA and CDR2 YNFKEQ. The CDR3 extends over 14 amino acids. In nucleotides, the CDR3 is TGTGCCAGCAGCCAAGAGAGGATAGCGAGAGAGCAGTACTTC. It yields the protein CASSQERIAREQYF.

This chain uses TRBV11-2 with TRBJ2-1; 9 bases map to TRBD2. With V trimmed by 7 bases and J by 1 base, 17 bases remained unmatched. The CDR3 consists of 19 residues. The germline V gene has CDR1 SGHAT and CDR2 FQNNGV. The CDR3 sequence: CASTLRGGREGRSYNEQFF. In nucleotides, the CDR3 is TGTGCCAGCACCCTTAGAGGGGGGCGGGAGGGCCGATCCTACAATGAGCAGTTCTTC.

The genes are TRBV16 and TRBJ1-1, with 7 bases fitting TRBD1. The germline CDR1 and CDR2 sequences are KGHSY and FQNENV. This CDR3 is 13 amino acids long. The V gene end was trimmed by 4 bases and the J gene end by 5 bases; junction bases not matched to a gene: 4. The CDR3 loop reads CASSPQGQTEAFF. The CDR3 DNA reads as TGTGCCAGCAGCCCACAGGGGCAAACTGAAGCTTTCTTT.

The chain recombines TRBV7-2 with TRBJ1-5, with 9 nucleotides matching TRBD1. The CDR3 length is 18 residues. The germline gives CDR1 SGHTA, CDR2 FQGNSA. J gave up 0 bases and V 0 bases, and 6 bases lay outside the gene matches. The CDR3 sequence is CASSLAGDRVYSNQPQHF. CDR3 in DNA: TGTGCCAGCAGCTTAGCAGGGGACAGGGTCTATAGCAATCAGCCCCAGCATTTT.

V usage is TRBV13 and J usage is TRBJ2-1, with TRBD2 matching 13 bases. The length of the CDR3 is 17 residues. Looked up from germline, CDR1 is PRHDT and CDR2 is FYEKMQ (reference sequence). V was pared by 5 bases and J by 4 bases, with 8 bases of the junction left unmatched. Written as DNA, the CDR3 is TGTGCCAGCAGCCAAGGACTAGCGGGAGTATTTTACAATGAGCAGTTCTTC. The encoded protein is CASSQGLAGVFYNEQFF.

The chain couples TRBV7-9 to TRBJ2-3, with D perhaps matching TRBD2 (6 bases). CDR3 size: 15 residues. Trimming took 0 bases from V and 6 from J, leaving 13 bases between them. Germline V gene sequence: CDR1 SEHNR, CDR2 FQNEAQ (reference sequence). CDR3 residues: CASSLARGGPDTQYF. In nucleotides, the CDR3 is TGTGCCAGCAGCTTAGCGCGGGGAGGCCCCGATACGCAGTATTTT.

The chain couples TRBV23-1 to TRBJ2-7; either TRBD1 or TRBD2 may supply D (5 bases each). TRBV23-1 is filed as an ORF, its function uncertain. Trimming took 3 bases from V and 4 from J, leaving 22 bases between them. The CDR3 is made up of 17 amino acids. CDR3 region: CASSHLSGDHPGYEQYF. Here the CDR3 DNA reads TGCGCCAGCAGTCACCTTTCCGGGGACCATCCGGGATACGAGCAGTACTTC.

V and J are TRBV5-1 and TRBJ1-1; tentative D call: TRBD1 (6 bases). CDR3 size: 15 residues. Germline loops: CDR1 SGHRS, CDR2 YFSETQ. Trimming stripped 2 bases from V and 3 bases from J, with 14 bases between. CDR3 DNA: TGCGCCAGCAGCTTTGCTGGGGGCTTGGACACTGAAGCTTTCTTT. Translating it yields CASSFAGGLDTEAFF.

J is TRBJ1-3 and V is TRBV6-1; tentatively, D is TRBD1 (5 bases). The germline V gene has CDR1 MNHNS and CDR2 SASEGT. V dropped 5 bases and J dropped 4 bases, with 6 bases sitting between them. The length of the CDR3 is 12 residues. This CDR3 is CASSRQGNTIYF. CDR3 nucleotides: TGTGCCAGCAGTAGACAGGGAAACACCATATATTTT.

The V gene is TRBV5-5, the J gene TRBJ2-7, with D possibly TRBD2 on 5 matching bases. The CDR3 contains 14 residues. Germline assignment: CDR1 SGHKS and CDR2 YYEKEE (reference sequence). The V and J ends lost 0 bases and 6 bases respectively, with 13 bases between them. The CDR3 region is CASSLDPGVAEQYF. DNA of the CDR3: TGTGCCAGCAGCTTGGATCCCGGGGTAGCCGAGCAGTACTTC.